This TCR beta chain is drawn from a study of beta chain features in type 1 diabetes. This clone was detected many times. Its antigen is as yet unknown. The CDR3 contains 12 residues. Germline V gene sequence: CDR1 WSHSY, CDR2 SAAADI. Trimming took 7 bases from V and 1 from J, leaving 7 bases between them. Sequenced material consisted of expressed TCRB transcripts (all of the isolated RNA was reverse transcribed). The table came from immunoSEQ multiplex PCR; TCRdb's copy has only in-frame clones and leaves some out. The data contain 300,000 to 350,000 clones, roughly 8% of them seen just once; the ten biggest clones take up around 0.45%. Study results and caveats: A cDNA-based sequencing approach could over-represent cells with high TCR expression. A potential PCR bias toward shorter templates would be equal in patient and control samples.

The clonotype originates from a woman aged 18-29 years in good health. Sequencing was carried out using central memory CD4+ T cells from blood. V gene TRBV10-2 combines with J gene TRBJ1-1; D unclear. This CDR3 is CASKRENTEAFF. The CDR3 DNA is TGCGCCAGCAAAAGGGAGAACACTGAAGCTTTCTTT.